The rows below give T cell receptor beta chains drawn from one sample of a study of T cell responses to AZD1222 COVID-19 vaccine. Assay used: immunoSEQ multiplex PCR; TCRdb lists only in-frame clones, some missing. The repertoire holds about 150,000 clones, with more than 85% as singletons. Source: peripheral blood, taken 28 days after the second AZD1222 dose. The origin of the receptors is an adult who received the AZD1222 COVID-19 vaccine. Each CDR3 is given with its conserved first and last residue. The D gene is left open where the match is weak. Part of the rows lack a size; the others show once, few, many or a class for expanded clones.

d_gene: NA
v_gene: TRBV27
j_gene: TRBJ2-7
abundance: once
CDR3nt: TGTGCCAGCAGTTTAAGGGGAAGCGACGAGCAGTACTTC
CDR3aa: CASSLRGSDEQYF

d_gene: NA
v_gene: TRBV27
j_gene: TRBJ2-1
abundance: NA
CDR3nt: TGTGCCAGCGGGGGCTCCTACAATGAGCAGTTCTTC
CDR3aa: CASGGSYNEQFF

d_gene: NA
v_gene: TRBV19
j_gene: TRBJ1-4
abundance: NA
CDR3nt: TGTGCCAGTAGTCCTGGACTAGCCCCAACTAATGAAAAACTGTTTTTT
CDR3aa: CASSPGLAPTNEKLFF

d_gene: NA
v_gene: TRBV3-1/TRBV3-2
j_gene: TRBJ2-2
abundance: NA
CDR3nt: TGTGCCAGCAGCCGAGTTTGGGATCTTACAAGACCCGGGGAGCTGTTTTTT
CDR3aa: CASSRVWDLTRPGELFF

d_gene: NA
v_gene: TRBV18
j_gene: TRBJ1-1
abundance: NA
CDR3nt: TGTGCCAGCTCACCTCTCAGAGGCACTGAAGCTTTCTTT
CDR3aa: CASSPLRGTEAFF

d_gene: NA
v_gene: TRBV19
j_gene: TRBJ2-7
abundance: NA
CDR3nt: TGTGCCAGTAGTAGCGACAGAACTCAGAACGAGCAGTACTTC
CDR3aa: CASSSDRTQNEQYF

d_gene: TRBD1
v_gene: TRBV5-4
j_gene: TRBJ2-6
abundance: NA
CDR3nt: TGTGCCAGCAGCCCTCCCGGGACAGGGGTTCTGGGGGCCAACGTCCTGACTTTC
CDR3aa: CASSPPGTGVLGANVLTF

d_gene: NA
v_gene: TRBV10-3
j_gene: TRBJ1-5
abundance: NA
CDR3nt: TGTGCCATCAGTGAATTGGAGTTAATGTGCCGGGCTGGTCAGCCCCAGCATTTT
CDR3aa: CAISELELMCRAGQPQHF

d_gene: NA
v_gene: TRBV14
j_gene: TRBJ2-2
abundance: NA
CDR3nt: TGTGCCAGCAGCCAAGTAACACAGGGAGTATACACCGGGGAGCTGTTTTTT
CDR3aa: CASSQVTQGVYTGELFF

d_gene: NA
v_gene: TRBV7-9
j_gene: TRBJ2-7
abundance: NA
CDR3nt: TGTGCCAGCAGCTTACTCAGTTTGGACGAGCAGTACTTC
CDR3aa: CASSLLSLDEQYF

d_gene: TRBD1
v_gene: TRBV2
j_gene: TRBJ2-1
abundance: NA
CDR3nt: TGTGCCAGCAGGGTACAGGGGGCTGTAAATGAGCAGTTCTTC
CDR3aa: CASRVQGAVNEQFF

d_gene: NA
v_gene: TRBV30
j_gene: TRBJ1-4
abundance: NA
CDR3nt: TGTGCCTCCAGACCAGGGCATAATGAAAAACTGTTTTTT
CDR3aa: CASRPGHNEKLFF

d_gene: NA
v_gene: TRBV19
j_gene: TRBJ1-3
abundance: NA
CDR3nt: TGTGCCAGTAGTATTTTGGCGCATCCCTTCTCTGGAAACACCATATATTTT
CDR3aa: CASSILAHPFSGNTIYF

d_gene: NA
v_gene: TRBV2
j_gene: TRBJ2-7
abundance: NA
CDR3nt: TGTGCCAGCACTACACAGGGAGAGGCCTACGAGCAGTACTTC
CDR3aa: CASTTQGEAYEQYF

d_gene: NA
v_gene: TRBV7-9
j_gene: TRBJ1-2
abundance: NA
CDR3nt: TGTGCCAGCAGCCTCGTGGGGAACTATGGCTACACCTTC
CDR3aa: CASSLVGNYGYTF

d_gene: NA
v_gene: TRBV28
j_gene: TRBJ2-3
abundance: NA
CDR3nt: TGTGCCAGCAGTGCACGTATTGCCGTAGTGGATACGCAGTATTTT
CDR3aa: CASSARIAVVDTQYF

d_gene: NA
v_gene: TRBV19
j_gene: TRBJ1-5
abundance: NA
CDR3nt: TGTGCCAGTAGTATAACTAACAATCAGCCCCAGCATTTT
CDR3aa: CASSITNNQPQHF

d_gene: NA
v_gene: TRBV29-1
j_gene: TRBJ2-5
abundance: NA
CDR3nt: TGCAGCGTGGCGAGGGGGAACCAAGAGACCCAGTACTTC
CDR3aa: CSVARGNQETQYF

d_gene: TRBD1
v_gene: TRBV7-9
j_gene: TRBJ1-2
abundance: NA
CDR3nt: TGTGCCAGCAGCCCCCCGGGACAGGTCCACTATGGCTACACCTTC
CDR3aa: CASSPPGQVHYGYTF

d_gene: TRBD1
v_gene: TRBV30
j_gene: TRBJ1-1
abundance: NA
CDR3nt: TGTGCCTGGACTGGGACAGTCGGCACTGAAGCTTTCTTT
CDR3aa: CAWTGTVGTEAFF

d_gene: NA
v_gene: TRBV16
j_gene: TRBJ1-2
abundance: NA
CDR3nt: TGTGCCAGCAGTCTTACAGGGATCCATGGCTACACCTTC
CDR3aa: CASSLTGIHGYTF

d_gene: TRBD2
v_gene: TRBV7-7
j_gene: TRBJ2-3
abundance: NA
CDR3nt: TGTGCCAGCAGCCCCGGGACTATCAATTCATATACGCAGTATTTT
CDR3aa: CASSPGTINSYTQYF

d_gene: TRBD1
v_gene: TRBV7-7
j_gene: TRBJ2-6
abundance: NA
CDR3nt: TGTGCTAGCAGCCCACAGGGGTCTGGGGCCAACGTCCTGACTTTC
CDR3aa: CASSPQGSGANVLTF

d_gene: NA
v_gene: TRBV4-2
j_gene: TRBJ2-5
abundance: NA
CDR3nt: TGTGCCAGCAGCCCCGGCGCACTAGCAGTGGAGACCCAGTACTTC
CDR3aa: CASSPGALAVETQYF

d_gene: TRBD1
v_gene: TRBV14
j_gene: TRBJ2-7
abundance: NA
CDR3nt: TGTGCCAGCAGCCGGACAGGGGAGGGTCTCGAGCAGTACTTC
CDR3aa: CASSRTGEGLEQYF

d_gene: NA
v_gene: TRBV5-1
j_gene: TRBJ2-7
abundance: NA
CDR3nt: TGCGCCAGCAGCCAACGCTCGGGAGTAATCAACGAGCAGTACTTC
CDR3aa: CASSQRSGVINEQYF

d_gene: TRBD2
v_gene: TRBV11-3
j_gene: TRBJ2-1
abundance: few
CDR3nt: TGTGCCAGCAGCTTAGAAGGCGCTCGAGGACTAGCGTCCAACTACAATGAGCAGTTCTTC
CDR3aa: CASSLEGARGLASNYNEQFF

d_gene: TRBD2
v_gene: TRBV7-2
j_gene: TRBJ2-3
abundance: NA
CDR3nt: TGTGCCAGCAGCTTAGAGCTAGCGGGAGGAGTAGATACGCAGTATTTT
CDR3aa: CASSLELAGGVDTQYF

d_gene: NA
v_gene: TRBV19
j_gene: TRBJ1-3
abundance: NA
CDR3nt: TGTGCCAGTAGTATAGTACTCGAGAGTGGAAACACCATATATTTT
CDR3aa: CASSIVLESGNTIYF

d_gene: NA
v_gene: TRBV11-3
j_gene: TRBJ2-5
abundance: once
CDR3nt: TGTGCCAGCAGCCGTACCAGGAACGGGGAGACCCAGTACTTC
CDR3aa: CASSRTRNGETQYF

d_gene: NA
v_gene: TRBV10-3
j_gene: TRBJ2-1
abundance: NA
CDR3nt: TGTGCCATCAGTGAATCCAGGGATGAGCAGTTCTTC
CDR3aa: CAISESRDEQFF

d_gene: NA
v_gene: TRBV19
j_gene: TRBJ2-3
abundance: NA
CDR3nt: TGTGCCAGTAGTATGGTGGTCCCAGATACGCAGTATTTT
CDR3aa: CASSMVVPDTQYF

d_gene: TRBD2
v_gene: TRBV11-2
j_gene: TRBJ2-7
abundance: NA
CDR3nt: TGTGCCAGCAGCTTTGGAACTAGCGGGAGGGCCATCCGGTACTTC
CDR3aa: CASSFGTSGRAIRYF

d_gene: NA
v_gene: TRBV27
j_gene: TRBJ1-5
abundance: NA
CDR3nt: TGTGCCAGCAGTTTTACAGGGTATCAGCCCCAGCATTTT
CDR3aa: CASSFTGYQPQHF

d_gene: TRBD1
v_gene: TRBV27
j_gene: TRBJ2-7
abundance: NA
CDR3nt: TGTGCCAGCAGTTTATCACAGGGGTATTACGAGCAGTACTTC
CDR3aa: CASSLSQGYYEQYF

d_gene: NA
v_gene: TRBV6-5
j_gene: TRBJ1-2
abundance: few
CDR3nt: TGTGCCACCCACTGGGGCTATGGCTACACCTTC
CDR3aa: CATHWGYGYTF

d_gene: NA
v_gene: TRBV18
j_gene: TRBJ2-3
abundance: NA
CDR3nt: TGTGCCAGCTCACCACCTCCCGTTGAAGATACGCAGTATTTT
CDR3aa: CASSPPPVEDTQYF

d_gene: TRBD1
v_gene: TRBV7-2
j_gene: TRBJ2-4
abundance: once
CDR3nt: TGTGCCAGCAGCTTAGCTGGGACAGCTAAAAACATTCAGTACTTC
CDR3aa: CASSLAGTAKNIQYF

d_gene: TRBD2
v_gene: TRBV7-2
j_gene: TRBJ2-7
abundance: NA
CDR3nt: TGTGCCAGCAGCGTCGGACTAGCCTCTTCTTACGAGCAGTACTTC
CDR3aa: CASSVGLASSYEQYF

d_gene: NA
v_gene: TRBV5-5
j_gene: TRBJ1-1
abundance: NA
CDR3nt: TGTGCCAGCAGCTTCCACACCAACACTGAAGCTTTCTTT
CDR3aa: CASSFHTNTEAFF

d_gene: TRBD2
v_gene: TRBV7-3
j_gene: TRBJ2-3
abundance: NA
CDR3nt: TGTGCCAGCAGCCGGGGGGGACTAGCAACAGATACGCAGTATTTT
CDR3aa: CASSRGGLATDTQYF

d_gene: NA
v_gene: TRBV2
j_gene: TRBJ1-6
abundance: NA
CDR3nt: TGTGCCAGCAGTGAAACGTACAGGGCTTCAAACACCCTCCACTTT
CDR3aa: CASSETYRASNTLHF

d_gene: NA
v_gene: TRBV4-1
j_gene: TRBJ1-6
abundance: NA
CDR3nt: TGCGCCAGCAGCCAATTCACGCCATCGAGTTTCTATAATTCACCCCTCCACTTT
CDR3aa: CASSQFTPSSFYNSPLHF

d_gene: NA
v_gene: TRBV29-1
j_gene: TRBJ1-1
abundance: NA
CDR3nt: TGCAGCGTTGAAGAGTTGGGTCCCCCCGCTTTCTTT
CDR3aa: CSVEELGPPAFF

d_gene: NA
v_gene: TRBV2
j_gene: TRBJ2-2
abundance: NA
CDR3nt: TGTGCCAGCTGTCGGGAAAGGACCGGGGAGCTGTTTTTT
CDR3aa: CASCRERTGELFF

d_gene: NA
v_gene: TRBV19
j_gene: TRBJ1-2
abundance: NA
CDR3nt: TGTGCCAGTAGTTCTGACAGGCACTATGGCTACACCTTC
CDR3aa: CASSSDRHYGYTF

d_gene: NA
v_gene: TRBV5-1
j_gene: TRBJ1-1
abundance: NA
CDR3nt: TGCGCCAGCGCCAATGGGCAGCCGAACACTGAAGCTTTCTTT
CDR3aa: CASANGQPNTEAFF

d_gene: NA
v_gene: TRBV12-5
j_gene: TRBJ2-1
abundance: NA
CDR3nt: TGTGCTAGTGGTAAACGGCCAGGATACGCCTCCTACAATGAGCAGTTCTTC
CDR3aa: CASGKRPGYASYNEQFF

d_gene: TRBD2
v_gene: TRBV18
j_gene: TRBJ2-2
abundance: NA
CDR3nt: TGTGCCAGCTCAAAGCGGGAGGAGAGTATCGGGGAGCTGTTTTTT
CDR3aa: CASSKREESIGELFF

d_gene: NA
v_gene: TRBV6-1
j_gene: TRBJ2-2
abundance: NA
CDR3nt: TGTGCCAGCAGTGCGCGACTCCGGACACCGAACACCGGGGAGCTGTTTTTT
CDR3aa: CASSARLRTPNTGELFF

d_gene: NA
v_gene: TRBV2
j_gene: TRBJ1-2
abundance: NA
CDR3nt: TGTGCCAGCAGGAAACGGGGCTATGGCTACACCTTC
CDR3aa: CASRKRGYGYTF

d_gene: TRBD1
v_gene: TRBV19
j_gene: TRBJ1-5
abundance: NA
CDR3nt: TGTGCCAGTAGTATAGTAGGGGGCCGGAATCAGCCCCAGCATTTT
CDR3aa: CASSIVGGRNQPQHF

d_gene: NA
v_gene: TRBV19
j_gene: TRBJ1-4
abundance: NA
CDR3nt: TGTGCCAGTAGCTCGGGGACTGAGAATGAAAAACTGTTTTTT
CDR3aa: CASSSGTENEKLFF

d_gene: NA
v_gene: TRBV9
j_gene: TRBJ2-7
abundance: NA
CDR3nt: TGTGCCAGCAGCTTACAGGACGGGTCCTACGAGCAGTACTTC
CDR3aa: CASSLQDGSYEQYF

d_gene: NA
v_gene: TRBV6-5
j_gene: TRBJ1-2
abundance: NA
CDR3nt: TGTGCCAGCAGTAAGCGACAGAACCCCTATGGCTACACCTTC
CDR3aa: CASSKRQNPYGYTF

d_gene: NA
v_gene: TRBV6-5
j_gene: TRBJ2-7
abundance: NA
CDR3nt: TGTGCCAGCACCTTCAATAGACAAGCCTACGAGCAGTACTTC
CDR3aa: CASTFNRQAYEQYF

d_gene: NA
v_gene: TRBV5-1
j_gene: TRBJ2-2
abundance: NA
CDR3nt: TGCGCCAGCAGCTCACTAGTGGTGAACACCGGGGAGCTGTTTTTT
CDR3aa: CASSSLVVNTGELFF

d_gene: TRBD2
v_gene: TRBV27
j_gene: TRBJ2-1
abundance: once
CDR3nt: TGTGCCAGCAGTTTAGAGTGGCGGTTTCGGACTAGCGGACATCAGTTCTTC
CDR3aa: CASSLEWRFRTSGHQFF